This T cell receptor beta chain appears in the sequencing data of a study of human T cells and chemical hapten exposure. Described time point: patch test 3, about 24 weeks after DPC sensitization. Treatment defined: therapeutic diphenylcyclopropenone sensitization with weekly scalp DPC. Alopecia patients between 18 and 70 years old and suitable for DPC were used as donors. This clonotype was found a few times. TCRdb used MiXCR to reprocess the RACE reads, holding one entry per CDR3 protein. Here the sample spans just over 70,000 distinct CDR3 sequences, around 10% being singletons. The CDR3 contains 14 residues. V dropped 4 bases and J dropped 0 bases, with 11 bases sitting between them. The V gene's germline CDR1 is SGHRS and CDR2 YFSETQ.

Sequences were derived from whole blood, sampled in connection with sensitization to the hapten diphenylcyclopropenone (DPC). The clonotype originates from a woman between 50 and 59 years old with alopecia areata. Some clones in this sample may be carry-over from other donors' samples. This sequence joins TRBV5-1 and TRBJ2-7, with D possibly matching TRBD2 (5 bases). The CDR3 loop reads CASSPDFSSYEQYF. In nucleotides, the CDR3 is TGCGCCAGCAGCCCGGACTTTAGCTCCTACGAGCAGTACTTC.